This TCR beta chain was captured in a study of blood T cells in healthy people across ages. Findings and limits, study-wide: Because donor CMV status was unknown, expanded clonotype changes were possibly confounded.

Donors ranged from roughly 6 to 90 years old and were healthy Caucasians in Russia. Peripheral blood, roughly 9.3 milliliters per donor, was collected. V dropped 2 bases and J dropped 7 bases, with 17 bases sitting between them. The CDR3 is made up of 15 amino acids. Per the germline V gene, CDR1 is MNHEY and CDR2 is SMNVEV (reference sequence). On this clonotype: The antigen is undetermined.

The second PCR ran about 6 to 12 cycles with a sample-barcoded 5' primer and J-beta primers. TCRdb analysed the 5' RACE reads with MiXCR anew, one entry per CDR3 protein. The sample lists 1,300,000 or so distinct CDR3 sequences; approximately 59% were seen once. The V call is TRBV27, the J call TRBJ1-2, with D possibly matching TRBD1 (6 bases). This receptor was obtained from a man between 18 and 29 years old in good health. Sequenced sample: blood. This CDR3 reads CASSLDDGGLSGYTF. CDR3 nucleotide sequence: TGTGCCAGCAGTTTAGACGACGGGGGGCTGAGTGGCTACACCTTC.